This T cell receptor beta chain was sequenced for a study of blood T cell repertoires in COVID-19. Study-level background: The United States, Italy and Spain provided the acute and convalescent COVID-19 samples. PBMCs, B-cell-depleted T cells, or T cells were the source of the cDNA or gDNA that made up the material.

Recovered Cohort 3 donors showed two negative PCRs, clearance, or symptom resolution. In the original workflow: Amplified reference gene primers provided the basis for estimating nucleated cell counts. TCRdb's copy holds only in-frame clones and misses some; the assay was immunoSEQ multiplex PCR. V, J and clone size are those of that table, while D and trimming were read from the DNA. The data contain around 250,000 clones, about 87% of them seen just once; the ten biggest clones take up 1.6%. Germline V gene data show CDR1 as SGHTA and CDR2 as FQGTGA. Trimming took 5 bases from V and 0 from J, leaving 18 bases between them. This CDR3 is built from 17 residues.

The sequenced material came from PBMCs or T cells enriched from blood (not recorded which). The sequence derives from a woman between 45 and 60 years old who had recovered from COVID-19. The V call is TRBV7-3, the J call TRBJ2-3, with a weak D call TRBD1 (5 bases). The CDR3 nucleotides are TGTGCCAGCAGCCCCCAGGGCCGGAGAACGAGCACAGATACGCAGTATTTT. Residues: CASSPQGRRTSTDTQYF.